The clone carrying this T cell receptor (beta chain) was found many times. Its target is not known. These data originate in a study of T cell repertoires in cytomegalovirus infection. Study-wide background: As its CMV epitopes, the study selected recently identified HLA-C-restricted and well-studied HLA-B-restricted targets. General study findings and limits: HLA-C-restricted, CMV-specific TCR beta clonotypes were dominant ex vivo.

TCRdb reanalysed the reads using MiXCR and keeps one entry per CDR3 protein. Of about 160,000 distinct CDR3 sequences listed, about 20% were seen once; the top ten hold about 25%. The CDR3 extends over 17 amino acids. V lost 1 base, J lost 5 bases, and 6 bases stayed unmatched. Germline CDR1 SGHTA, CDR2 FQGNSA. The chain recombines TRBV7-2 with TRBJ2-3, with 13 bases matching TRBD2. The source is a human donor in good health (CMV status not recorded). Some clones in this sample may be carry-over from other donors' samples. Specimen: CD8+ T cells from cultured PBMCs, collected from culture after CMV antigen stimulation. CDR3 sequence reads: CASSLVIRLAGGDTQYF. CDR3 nucleotides: TGTGCCAGCAGCTTAGTAATCAGACTAGCGGGGGGAGATACGCAGTATTTT.